A single sample is the source of the 17 T cell receptor beta chains below, sequenced in a study of graft-versus-host responses after intestinal transplantation. The protocol was immunoSEQ multiplex PCR, while the TCRdb copy is restricted to in-frame clones and leaves out a portion. The table lists about 24,000 clones, over 35% of them singletons. The sample here was alloreactive CD4+ T cells from a mixed lymphocyte reaction culture, taken before intestinal transplant. Subset described: CFSE-low proliferating T cells sorted from approximately 6-day pre-transplant mixed lymphocyte reaction (GvH or HvG direction). These receptors all come from a human patient who received an intestinal transplant.

The chain has TRBV19 and TRBJ2-7; 11 bases agree with TRBD1. Unmatched junction bases numbered 2, after V lost 1 base and J lost 3 bases. There are 15 residues in the CDR3. Germline V gene data show CDR1 as LNHDA and CDR2 as SQIVND (reference sequence). The CDR3 coding sequence is TGTGCCAGTAGTATAGTTGGGACAGGGGGCTACGAGCAGTACTTC. This codes for CASSIVGTGGYEQYF.

The gene calls are TRBV9 and TRBJ2-3; possibly TRBD2 for D (5 bases). The CDR3 runs 16 residues. V was clipped by 2 bases and J by 1 base, with 14 bases between them. Germline CDR1 is SGDLS and CDR2 is YYNGEE. CDR3 nucleotides: TGTGCCAGCAGCGTCTCGCCGGACGGGGGCACAGATACGCAGTATTTT. It is translated as CASSVSPDGGTDTQYF.

This clone was picked up a small number of times. The chain is built from TRBV28 and TRBJ1-2; tentative D call: TRBD1 (5 bases). The CDR3 is 13 amino acids. Trimming removed 6 bases at V and 8 bases at J, with 16 bases between. Germline V gene sequence: CDR1 MDHEN, CDR2 SYDVKM. CDR3: CASRSDQYRGYTF. The CDR3 nucleotides read TGTGCCAGCAGATCAGACCAGTACAGGGGCTACACCTTC.

The V call is TRBV2, the J call TRBJ2-7; D is undetermined. Trimming took off 6 bases at V and 1 base at J, with 7 bases between the two ends. Germline CDR1 is SNHLY and CDR2 is FYNNEI. The CDR3 is 12 amino acids. CDR3 nucleotides: TGTGCCAGCAGAGTCAGGTCCTACGAGCAGTACTTC. Translating it yields CASRVRSYEQYF. The whole variable domain, remainder taken from reference TRBV2 and TRBJ2-7, is EPEVTQTPSHQVTQMGQEVILRCVPISNHLYFYWYRQILGQKVEFLVSFYNNEISEKSEIFDDQFSVERPDGSNFTLKIRSTKLEDSAMYFCASRVRSYEQYFGPGTRLTVT.

The V gene is TRBV19, the J gene TRBJ1-5; weak D call: TRBD1 (5 bases). V shed 3 bases and J shed 3 bases, with 12 bases lying between them. The CDR3 has 15 amino acids. The germline V gene encodes CDR1 LNHDA and CDR2 SQIVND (reference sequence). The CDR3 region has the DNA TGTGCCAGTAGTATGGTTGACAGATTCAATCAGCCCCAGCATTTT. Translated, it gives CASSMVDRFNQPQHF.

The sample holds a few counts of this clone. This chain links TRBV5-6 with TRBJ1-2; D is unresolved. Trimming removed 1 base from V and 5 bases from J, with 6 bases in between. The germline V gene has CDR1 SGHDT and CDR2 YYEEEE. The CDR3 extends over 12 amino acids. CDR3 sequence: CASSLLDYGYTF. CDR3 nucleotide sequence: TGTGCCAGCAGCTTGTTAGATTATGGCTACACCTTC.

The J gene is TRBJ1-2, the V gene TRBV19, with 8 bases lining up with TRBD1. The CDR3 is 17 residues long. The V gene's germline CDR1 is LNHDA and CDR2 SQIVND (reference sequence). V shed 5 bases and J 0 bases; nucleotides not matched to a gene: 11. The CDR3 bases are TGTGCCAGTAGTCAAATTACTTGGACAGGGCCTAACTATGGCTACACCTTC. It is translated as CASSQITWTGPNYGYTF.

The chain links TRBV5-1 to TRBJ1-1, with no clear D. Trimming cost V 0 bases and J 4 bases, with 19 bases left between them. CDR1 and CDR2 (germline): SGHRS, YFSETQ. This CDR3 is built from 17 residues. CDR3 nucleotides: TGCGCCAGCAGCTTGGCCCCGCGGCCAAACGGAGGCACTGAAGCTTTCTTT. It encodes CASSLAPRPNGGTEAFF.

The V gene is TRBV29-1, the J gene TRBJ2-1, with 10 bases aligning to TRBD1. The V gene's germline CDR1 is SQVTM and CDR2 ANQGSEA. Trimming at V came to 6 bases and at J to 4 bases, leaving 3 bases not matched to a gene. CDR3 length: 13 residues. The CDR3 coding sequence is TGCAGCGTGCTGGGACAGGGGTACAATGAGCAGTTCTTC. It is translated as CSVLGQGYNEQFF.

The chain couples TRBV7-2 to TRBJ2-7, with D maybe TRBD1 (6 bases). The V end was cut by 5 bases, the J end by 6 bases, with 8 bases between. Germline V gene lookup returns CDR1 SGHTA and CDR2 FQGNSA. The CDR3 length is 11 residues. CDR3: CASSRGGEQYF. In DNA form, the CDR3 reads TGTGCCAGCAGCCGAGGGGGCGAGCAGTACTTC.

The rearrangement links TRBV7-9 to TRBJ2-3; TRBD1 matches at 8 bases. The CDR3 spans 16 residues. CDR1 is SEHNR and CDR2 is FQNEAQ in the germline V gene (reference sequence). V lost 6 bases to trimming and J lost 0 bases; unmatched junction nucleotides: 8. CDR3 loop: CASSLGQVKSTDTQYF. The CDR3 DNA reads as TGTGCCAGCAGTTTGGGACAGGTCAAAAGCACAGATACGCAGTATTTT.

V gene TRBV30 combines with J gene TRBJ1-6, with no clear D. The germline V gene has CDR1 GTSNPN and CDR2 SVGIG (reference sequence). V was cut by 0 bases and J by 4 bases, with 7 bases left in between. The CDR3 length is 14 residues. The CDR3 sequence is CAWSVRLYNSPLHF. The CDR3 nucleotides read TGTGCCTGGAGTGTACGACTTTATAATTCACCCCTCCACTTT. Based on the CDR3 plus reference TRBV30 and TRBJ1-6, the full variable domain is SQTIHQWPATLVQPVGSPLSLECTVEGTSNPNLYWYRQAAGRGLQLLFYSVGIGQISSEVPQNLSASRPQDRQFILSSKKLLLSDSGFYLCAWSVRLYNSPLHFGNGTRLTVT.

The J gene is TRBJ2-2, the V gene TRBV30; D uncertain. Looked up from germline, CDR1 is GTSNPN and CDR2 is SVGIG (reference sequence). The CDR3 covers 13 residues. Deletions cut 2 bases from V and 1 base from J, with 5 bases between. This CDR3 reads CAWSFGNTGELFF. The DNA for the CDR3 is TGTGCCTGGAGTTTCGGGAACACCGGGGAGCTGTTTTTT. The full variable domain, its missing parts supplied by reference TRBV30 and TRBJ2-2, is SQTIHQWPATLVQPVGSPLSLECTVEGTSNPNLYWYRQAAGRGLQLLFYSVGIGQISSEVPQNLSASRPQDRQFILSSKKLLLSDSGFYLCAWSFGNTGELFFGEGSRLTVL.

This clone was seen a few times. CDR3 loop: CASTDDRENTEAFF. CDR3 coding DNA: TGTGCCAGTACCGACGACAGGGAGAACACTGAAGCTTTCTTT. V gene TRBV19 combines with J gene TRBJ1-1; TRBD1 agrees at 7 bases. Germline V lookup: CDR1 LNHDA, CDR2 SQIVND (reference sequence). This CDR3 contains 14 residues. V dropped 7 bases and J dropped 1; count of bases not matched to a gene: 6.

This clone occurred a few times. CDR3 DNA: TGTGCCAGCAGCCCATATACCGGGACTAGCGTATACAATGAGCAGTTCTTC. This codes for CASSPYTGTSVYNEQFF. V is TRBV7-2 and J is TRBJ2-1; TRBD2 agrees at 10 bases. Germline V gene sequence: CDR1 SGHTA, CDR2 FQGNSA. J lost 4 bases, V lost 5 bases, and 11 bases had no gene match. The length of the CDR3 is 17 residues.

This clone was picked up a small number of times. The V gene is TRBV5-1, the J gene TRBJ2-5, with TRBD2 as a possible D gene (6 bases). The length of the CDR3 is 15 residues. Trimming stripped 1 base from V and 2 bases from J, with 12 bases between. Germline V lookup: CDR1 SGHRS, CDR2 YFSETQ. DNA for the CDR3: TGCGCCAGCAGCTTGACTAGCATGAGGCAAGAGACCCAGTACTTC. Amino acid sequence: CASSLTSMRQETQYF.

The chain joins TRBV11-3 to TRBJ2-1; the D is unclear. The CDR3 runs 11 residues. Germline V gives CDR1 SGHNT, CDR2 YENEEA. V gave up 5 bases and J gave up 9 bases, with 8 bases separating them. CDR3 protein: CASSILVEQFF. CDR3 DNA sequence: TGTGCCAGCAGCATACTGGTTGAGCAGTTCTTC.